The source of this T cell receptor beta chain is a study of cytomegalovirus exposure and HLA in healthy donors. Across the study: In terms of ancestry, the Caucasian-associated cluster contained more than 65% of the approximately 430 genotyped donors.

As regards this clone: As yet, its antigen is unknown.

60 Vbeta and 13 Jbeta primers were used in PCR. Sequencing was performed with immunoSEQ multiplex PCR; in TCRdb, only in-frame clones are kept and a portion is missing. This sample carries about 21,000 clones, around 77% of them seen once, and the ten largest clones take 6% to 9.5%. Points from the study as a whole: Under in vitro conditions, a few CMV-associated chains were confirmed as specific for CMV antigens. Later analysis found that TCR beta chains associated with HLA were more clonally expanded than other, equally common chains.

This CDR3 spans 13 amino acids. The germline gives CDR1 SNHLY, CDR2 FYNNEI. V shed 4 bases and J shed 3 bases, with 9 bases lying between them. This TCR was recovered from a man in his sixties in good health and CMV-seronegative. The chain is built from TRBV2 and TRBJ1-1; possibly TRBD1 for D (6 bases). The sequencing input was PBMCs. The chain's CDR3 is CASSGTGYTEAFF. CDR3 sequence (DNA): TGTGCCAGCAGTGGAACAGGGTACACTGAAGCTTTCTTT.